The 10 T cell receptor beta chains below come from one sample, sequenced in a study of T cell repertoires in cytomegalovirus infection. Via MiXCR, TCRdb re-called the reads, giving one row per CDR3 protein. The sample holds roughly 730,000 distinct CDR3 sequences, 33% seen once. These receptors' antigens are unknown. Sample: cultured PBMCs, taken from culture after CMV antigen stimulation. Every receptor here comes from a human donor in good health (CMV status not recorded). Some clones in this sample may be carry-over from other donors' samples.

The V gene is TRBV29-1, the J gene TRBJ2-1; 9 bases agree with TRBD1. Germline V gene sequence: CDR1 SQVTM, CDR2 ANQGSEA. The V segment lost 4 bases and the J segment 5 bases; nucleotides outside the gene matches: 9. The CDR3 covers 15 residues. The CDR3 DNA sequence: TGCAGCGTTGTAGGGACAGGGAAGGTAAACAATGAGCAGTTCTTC. Translating gives CSVVGTGKVNNEQFF.

The chain employs TRBV2 and TRBJ2-7; 10 bases are a match to TRBD2. CDR3 length: 14 amino acids. V shed 6 bases and J 0 bases; nucleotides not matched to a gene: 2. Germline-derived CDR1 and CDR2 are SNHLY and FYNNEI. CDR3 DNA sequence: TGTGCCAGCAGAGCTAGCGGGAGCTCCTACGAGCAGTACTTC. It yields the protein CASRASGSSYEQYF.

This clonotype was detected many times. This sequence joins TRBV7-2 and TRBJ2-1, with 9 bases fitting TRBD2. The CDR3 runs to 15 residues. Per germline, CDR1 SGHTA and CDR2 FQGNSA. Trimming took 1 base from V and 7 from J; bases not matched to a gene: 5. CDR3 loop: CASSLVAGGENEQFF. CDR3 nucleotides: TGTGCCAGCAGCTTAGTCGCGGGAGGGGAAAATGAGCAGTTCTTC. Full variable domain (remainder filled in from reference TRBV7-2 and TRBJ2-1): GAGVSQSPSNKVTEKGKDVELRCDPISGHTALYWYRQSLGQGLEFLIYFQGNSAPDKSGLPSDRFSAERTGGSVSTLTIQRTQQEDSAVYLCASSLVAGGENEQFFGPGTRLTVL.

In this sample, this clonotype turned up a few times. The chain employs TRBV19 and TRBJ1-5, with D perhaps TRBD1 (6 bases). The CDR3 sequence is 17 residues long. Trimming took 6 bases from V and 1 from J, leaving 19 bases between them. Germline-derived CDR1 and CDR2 are LNHDA and SQIVND (reference sequence). The CDR3 sequence: CASRNQIRGPSNQPQHF. The CDR3 nucleotides read TGTGCCAGTAGAAACCAGATCAGGGGCCCCAGCAATCAGCCCCAGCATTTT.

This clonotype has only a few counts. This sequence joins TRBV28 and TRBJ1-2; TRBD1 might be the D (5 bases). V lost 7 bases and J 2 bases, leaving 20 bases between the germline ends. Germline V gene sequence: CDR1 MDHEN, CDR2 SYDVKM. The CDR3 sequence is 16 residues long. The CDR3 DNA is TGTGCCAGCACCCTCTGGCCGCCGGGGGAAAACTATGGCTACACCTTC. Translating gives CASTLWPPGENYGYTF.

This clonotype showed up just a few times. The gene calls are TRBV7-2 and TRBJ2-3; D uncertain. The CDR3 has 16 amino acids. Germline V gene sequence: CDR1 SGHTA, CDR2 FQGNSA. Trimming took 5 bases from V and 0 from J, leaving 15 bases between them. CDR3 nucleotides: TGTGCCAGCAGCCCACGGACGGGCAGGAGCACAGATACGCAGTATTTT. Translation: CASSPRTGRSTDTQYF.

In DNA form, the CDR3 reads TGTGCCAGCAGCGTGACACGATTGGATACGCAGTATTTT. Translation: CASSVTRLDTQYF. V is TRBV12-3 or TRBV12-4 and J is TRBJ2-3; D is undetermined. The CDR3 totals 13 residues. Trimming left V 6 bases short and J 6 bases short, with 13 bases between.

This clonotype was seen a few times. The rearrangement uses TRBV24-1 and TRBJ2-3; D is possibly TRBD2 (6 bases). The ends were cut back, 9 bases at V and 6 bases at J, with 15 bases in the middle. CDR1 is KGHDR and CDR2 is SFDVKD in the germline V gene. The CDR3 consists of 13 residues. In DNA, the CDR3 is TGTGCCACCCGGGGAGGTAATTGGGATACGCAGTATTTT. It translates to CATRGGNWDTQYF.

Only a few counts were recorded for this clonotype. A read error may be the cause here, since a much bigger clone is one base away. The V call is TRBV11-2, the J call TRBJ2-2; no reliable D call. This CDR3 has 11 residues. Germline CDR1 reads SGHAT; CDR2 reads FQNNGV. V was pared by 5 bases and J by 3 bases, with 1 base between. The CDR3 nucleotides are TGTGCCAGCAGCCACACCGGGGAGCTGTTTTTT. Translated: CASSHTGELFF.

Only a few counts were recorded for this clonotype. The chain combines TRBV11-2 with TRBJ2-7, with TRBD2 as a possible D gene (5 bases). The CDR3 spans 14 residues. Between the trimmed V and J ends, which lost 4 bases and 2 bases, there was a span of 12 bases. CDR1 SGHAT and CDR2 FQNNGV come from the germline V gene. CDR3 sequence: CASSSFSGAYEQYF. The CDR3 coding sequence is TGTGCCAGCAGCTCGTTCTCCGGGGCCTACGAGCAGTACTTC.